The 28 T cell receptor beta chains below all came from one sample that was sequenced in a study of shared clonotypes between healthy human individuals. Measured with immunoSEQ multiplex PCR; TCRdb has only the in-frame clones, and not every one. The sample records around 750,000 clones, roughly 70% being singletons. Sequencing was performed on memory CD4+ T cells sorted from blood. Stated subset: CD45RA-negative fraction. These receptors came from a woman aged 25 to 45 in good health.

The chain links TRBV30 to TRBJ1-4; the D gene is possibly TRBD1 (5 bases). The CDR3 length is 15 residues. Germline lookup yields CDR1 GTSNPN and CDR2 SVGIG (reference sequence). V was cut by 0 bases and J by 7 bases, with 15 bases left in between. CDR3 residues: CAWSVRQGRSEKLFF. The CDR3 nucleotides are TGTGCCTGGAGTGTAAGGCAGGGTAGGAGTGAAAAACTGTTTTTT.

V gene TRBV11-2 combines with J gene TRBJ2-6; 10 positions agree with TRBD1. CDR3 size: 18 residues. Trimming took 1 base from V and 2 from J; bases not matched to a gene: 5. Per the germline V gene, CDR1 is SGHAT and CDR2 is FQNNGV. The CDR3 reads CASSLAGQGYPGANVLTF. The DNA of the CDR3 is TGTGCCAGCAGCTTAGCGGGACAGGGGTATCCTGGGGCCAACGTCCTGACTTTC.

The chain recombines TRBV7-2 with TRBJ1-2; D perhaps matches TRBD1 (5 bases). Germline-derived CDR1 and CDR2 are SGHTA and FQGNSA. This CDR3 has 15 residues. V was clipped by 5 bases and J by 1 base, with 14 bases between them. The DNA for the CDR3 is TGTGCCAGCAGCCCCCTGGCAGGGCTTAACTATGGCTACACCTTC. Protein sequence: CASSPLAGLNYGYTF.

V and J are TRBV2 and TRBJ2-3; D may correspond to TRBD1 or TRBD2 (5 bases each). Germline assignment: CDR1 SNHLY and CDR2 FYNNEI. Trimming removed 8 bases from V and 6 bases from J, with 24 bases in between. The CDR3 is 16 residues long. In DNA form, the CDR3 reads TGTGCCAGCCAGCTACAAGCGGCGACAGCAGCGGATACGCAGTATTTT. The encoded protein is CASQLQAATAADTQYF. Looking up the rest from reference TRBV2 and TRBJ2-3 gives the full variable domain: EPEVTQTPSHQVTQMGQEVILRCVPISNHLYFYWYRQILGQKVEFLVSFYNNEISEKSEIFDDQFSVERPDGSNFTLKIRSTKLEDSAMYFCASQLQAATAADTQYFGPGTRLTVL.

This chain connects TRBV2 to TRBJ1-3; 10 nucleotides agree with TRBD1. The V gene end was trimmed by 6 bases and the J gene end by 0 bases; junction bases not matched to a gene: 8. CDR3 size: 17 residues. Germline-derived CDR1 and CDR2 are SNHLY and FYNNEI. CDR3 nucleotide sequence: TGTGCCAGCAGGAGTGGGACAGGGGTCTTCTCTGGAAACACCATATATTTT. Its translation: CASRSGTGVFSGNTIYF.

This sequence joins TRBV29-1 and TRBJ1-1; 8 bases are a match to TRBD1. The CDR3 runs 15 residues. J gave up 0 bases and V 4 bases, and 7 bases lay outside the gene matches. From germline, CDR1 is SQVTM and CDR2 ANQGSEA. CDR3 in amino acids: CSVVPPDRVNTEAFF. As DNA, the CDR3 is TGCAGCGTTGTACCCCCGGACAGGGTGAACACTGAAGCTTTCTTT.

Here the CDR3 reads CASSEDIPASSHDTQYF. In DNA, the CDR3 is TGTGCCAGCAGTGAAGACATACCAGCTTCCTCACATGATACGCAGTATTTT. The chain has TRBV6-1 and TRBJ2-3; no firm D call. Trimming removed 1 base from V and 6 bases from J, with 20 bases in between. Germline V gene sequence: CDR1 MNHNS, CDR2 SASEGT. This CDR3 is 17 amino acids long.

The sample holds one count of this clone. This chain links TRBV10-2 with TRBJ2-2; TRBD2 agrees at 7 bases. Trimming removed 9 bases from V and 5 bases from J; junction bases left unmatched: 12. This CDR3 spans 15 amino acids. The germline V gene encodes CDR1 WSHSY and CDR2 SAAADI. CDR3 amino acids: CASKGAGVTTGELFF. The CDR3 nucleotides are TGCGCCAGTAAAGGGGCGGGAGTAACGACCGGGGAGCTGTTTTTT.

The chain is built from TRBV12-5 and TRBJ2-1, with 9 bases identical to TRBD2. Trimming at V came to 7 bases and at J to 8 bases, leaving 6 bases not matched to a gene. Germline V lookup: CDR1 LGHNT, CDR2 FRNRAP. The CDR3 consists of 13 residues. CDR3 region: CASALAGGYEQFF. The CDR3 coding sequence is TGTGCTAGTGCACTAGCGGGTGGGTATGAGCAGTTCTTC.

This clone was counted between two and nine times. The V gene is TRBV5-8, the J gene TRBJ2-7; 11 positions match TRBD2. The CDR3 consists of 18 residues. V lost 2 bases to trimming and J lost 1 base; unmatched junction nucleotides: 11. Germline lookup yields CDR1 SGHTS and CDR2 YDEGEE. The CDR3 protein is CASSFPTARLAGSYEQYF. CDR3 bases: TGTGCCAGCAGCTTCCCAACCGCTAGACTAGCGGGGTCCTACGAGCAGTACTTC.

The chain couples TRBV29-1 to TRBJ2-5, with 12 bases that match TRBD1. Germline loops: CDR1 SQVTM, CDR2 ANQGSEA. The ends lost 4 bases at V and 4 bases at J; junction bases unmatched: 7. The CDR3 runs 15 residues. The CDR3 coding sequence is TGCAGCGTTGGTTGGGACAGGGGGCGCGGAGAGACCCAGTACTTC. It yields the protein CSVGWDRGRGETQYF. The complete variable domain, with remaining parts taken from reference TRBV29-1 and TRBJ2-5, reads SAVISQKPSRDICQRGTSLTIQCQVDSQVTMMFWYRQQPGQSLTLIATANQGSEATYESGFVIDKFPISRPNLTFSTLTVSNMSPEDSSIYLCSVGWDRGRGETQYFGPGTRLLVL.

The genes are TRBV7-3 and TRBJ1-1; D might be TRBD1 (5 bases). V was trimmed by 0 bases and J by 5 bases, leaving 10 bases between them. The germline CDR1 and CDR2 sequences are SGHTA and FQGTGA. CDR3 length: 14 amino acids. In DNA, the CDR3 is TGTGCCAGCAGCTTAACGGGGCAGGGAACTGAAGCTTTCTTT. This sequence encodes CASSLTGQGTEAFF.

V and J are TRBV19 and TRBJ2-1; TRBD2 aligns across 12 bases. The J segment lost 8 bases and the V segment lost 9 bases, leaving 8 bases of the junction unmatched. Germline values: CDR1 LNHDA, CDR2 SQIVND (reference sequence). This CDR3 contains 14 residues. CDR3 region: CASRARLAGDEQFF. As DNA, the CDR3 is TGTGCCAGCAGGGCGAGACTAGCGGGAGATGAGCAGTTCTTC.

The gene calls are TRBV15 and TRBJ1-2; D possibly corresponds to TRBD1 (6 bases). There are 13 residues in the CDR3. Between the trimmed V and J ends, which lost 0 bases and 8 bases, there was a span of 10 bases. Germline V gives CDR1 LNHNV, CDR2 YYDKDF (reference sequence). The CDR3 DNA reads as TGTGCCACCAGCAGAGATTTTGGGGGCGGCTACACCTTC. Translation gives CATSRDFGGGYTF.

Comments on this clone: At the DNA level, this CDR3 is encoded by other sequences in the same sample as well. This chain joins TRBV5-1 and TRBJ2-3; D not resolved. Germline V gene data show CDR1 as SGHRS and CDR2 as YFSETQ. This CDR3 has 12 amino acids. The V end lost 0 bases, the J end lost 5 bases, and 4 bases lay between the germline ends. The CDR3 DNA sequence: TGCGCCAGCAGCTTGGCGAGAGATACGCAGTATTTT. Its protein is CASSLARDTQYF.

Of note for this clone: A much larger clone lies one base from this, so it may be a read error. Other DNA sequences in this sample translate to the same CDR3. The rearrangement uses TRBV19 and TRBJ2-5, with TRBD2 as a possible D gene (6 bases). Trimming pared 4 bases from V and 3 bases from J, leaving 6 bases between. Germline CDR1 and CDR2: LNHDA and SQIVND (reference sequence). The CDR3 is 12 amino acids. The CDR3 reads CASSRGEETQYF. The CDR3 DNA sequence: TGTGCCAGTAGTAGGGGGGAAGAGACCCAGTACTTC. Full variable domain (missing parts from reference TRBV19 and TRBJ2-5): DGGITQSPKYLFRKEGQNVTLSCEQNLNHDAMYWYRQDPGQGLRLIYYSQIVNDFQKGDIAEGYSVSREKKESFPLTVTSAQKNPTAFYLCASSRGEETQYFGPGTRLLVL.

This sequence joins TRBV7-2 and TRBJ2-5; a weak D match, TRBD2 (5 bases). Germline CDR1 SGHTA, CDR2 FQGNSA. The CDR3 contains 14 residues. Trimming removed 1 base from V and 5 bases from J, with 11 bases in between. The CDR3 region has the DNA TGTGCCAGCAGCTTAGTTCCGGGAATGGAGACCCAGTACTTC. Protein: CASSLVPGMETQYF.

The chain uses TRBV6-5 and TRBJ1-1; D is possibly TRBD1 (5 bases). This CDR3 spans 16 amino acids. V lost 2 bases, J lost 4 bases, and 17 bases lay in between. The germline CDR1 and CDR2 sequences are MNHEY and SVGAGI. The CDR3 loop is CASSYTAGGGGTEAFF. In DNA, the CDR3 is TGTGCCAGCAGTTACACCGCTGGGGGGGGTGGCACTGAAGCTTTCTTT.

The V call is TRBV6-1, the J call TRBJ2-7, with TRBD2 matching 13 bases. Unmatched junction bases numbered 12, after V lost 2 bases and J lost 5 bases. The CDR3 is 18 amino acids. Germline V gene lookup returns CDR1 MNHNS and CDR2 SASEGT. CDR3 amino acids: CASSELRTSGSSRDEQYF. The CDR3 nucleotides read TGTGCCAGCAGTGAATTAAGGACTAGCGGGAGTTCGCGCGACGAGCAGTACTTC.

This clone was seen a few times. V gene TRBV19 combines with J gene TRBJ2-3, with 9 bases identical to TRBD2. With 4 bases clipped from V and 1 base from J, the junction kept 3 bases outside the gene matches. The CDR3 contains 15 residues. The germline CDR1 and CDR2 sequences are LNHDA and SQIVND (reference sequence). The CDR3 sequence is CASSRRTSGTDTQYF. Written as DNA, the CDR3 is TGTGCCAGTAGTAGACGGACTAGCGGCACAGATACGCAGTATTTT.

The chain is built from TRBV5-1 and TRBJ2-5; TRBD1 agrees at 8 bases. CDR3 length: 15 residues. With 4 bases clipped from V and 6 bases from J, the junction kept 11 bases outside the gene matches. From germline, CDR1 is SGHRS and CDR2 YFSETQ. The CDR3 DNA reads TGCGCCAGCAGCCTGGTGGCAGGGGGCGCGAAGACCCAGTACTTC. Its translation: CASSLVAGGAKTQYF.

Only one count was recorded for this clone. The gene calls are TRBV6-1 and TRBJ2-4; D remains unclear. Per germline, CDR1 MNHNS and CDR2 SASEGT. V gave up 5 bases and J gave up 3 bases, with 8 bases separating them. The CDR3 is 13 residues long. The CDR3 protein is CASSSVLKNIQYF. CDR3 sequence (DNA): TGTGCCAGCAGTAGCGTCCTCAAAAACATTCAGTACTTC.

The chain uses TRBV9 and TRBJ2-3; D ambiguous. Germline CDR1 and CDR2: SGDLS and YYNGEE. The ends were cut back, 3 bases at V and 6 bases at J, with 8 bases in the middle. The length of the CDR3 is 12 residues. The CDR3 spells CASSASLDTQYF. The CDR3 DNA reads TGTGCCAGCAGCGCATCCCTCGATACGCAGTATTTT.

The chain employs TRBV27 and TRBJ1-4, with D possibly TRBD1 on 5 matching bases. Germline V gene sequence: CDR1 MNHEY, CDR2 SMNVEV (reference sequence). V lost 5 bases, J lost 8 bases, and 12 bases lay in between. The CDR3 contains 13 residues. The CDR3 sequence: CASSVRVGEKLFF. CDR3 DNA sequence: TGTGCCAGCAGTGTCAGGGTTGGCGAAAAACTGTTTTTT. The whole variable domain, remainder taken from reference TRBV27 and TRBJ1-4, is EAQVTQNPRYLITVTGKKLTVTCSQNMNHEYMSWYRQDPGLGLRQIYYSMNVEVTDKGDVPEGYKVSRKEKRNFPLILESPSPNQTSLYFCASSVRVGEKLFFGSGTQLSVL.

Note on this clone: The same CDR3 arises from other DNA sequences in this sample as well. Written as DNA, the CDR3 is TGTGCCAGCAGTTTACGGGGTTATGGCTACACCTTC. This translates into CASSLRGYGYTF. The genes are TRBV28 and TRBJ1-2; no definite D call. V gave up 2 bases and J gave up 5 bases, with 6 bases separating them. The CDR3 totals 12 residues. Looked up from germline, CDR1 is MDHEN and CDR2 is SYDVKM.

The chain is built from TRBV9 and TRBJ1-2; D is unresolved. Trimming took off 7 bases at V and 1 base at J, with 17 bases between the two ends. This CDR3 contains 15 residues. Germline V CDR1 and CDR2: SGDLS, YYNGEE. The CDR3 bases are TGTGCCAGCTCCAGAGCGATGGCAGATAACTATGGCTACACCTTC. Translated, it gives CASSRAMADNYGYTF.

The chain links TRBV6-5 to TRBJ2-7; 8 bases line up with TRBD2. Germline CDR1 is MNHEY and CDR2 is SVGAGI. This CDR3 is built from 16 residues. J was trimmed by 2 bases and V by 0 bases; bases with no gene match: 6. CDR3 sequence (DNA): TGTGCCAGCAGTTACTCTGGGCTAGCGGGCACCTACGAGCAGTACTTC. Its translation: CASSYSGLAGTYEQYF.

This chain links TRBV5-1 with TRBJ2-3; TRBD2 matches at 11 bases. Germline values: CDR1 SGHRS, CDR2 YFSETQ. The CDR3 runs to 16 residues. After removal of 0 bases from V and 2 bases from J, the junction contained 2 bases not matched to a gene. This CDR3 is CASSLGLAGITDTQYF. The CDR3 DNA reads as TGCGCCAGCAGCTTGGGACTAGCGGGGATCACAGATACGCAGTATTTT.